Presented here are 29 T cell receptor beta chains from one specimen sequenced in a study of blood T cells in healthy people across ages. Together with a sample-barcoded 5' primer, a J-beta primer mix was included in a second PCR lasting roughly 6 to 12 cycles. TCRdb re-called the 5' RACE reads with MiXCR, one entry per CDR3 protein. The sample records some 860,000 distinct CDR3 sequences, 56% being singletons. What was sequenced was blood. Source of these receptors: a man aged 40-55 years in good health.

The V call is TRBV7-8, the J call TRBJ1-2; D perhaps matches TRBD1 (5 bases). This CDR3 spans 20 amino acids. With 1 base removed from V and 0 bases from J, the gap between germline ends came to 24 bases. From germline, CDR1 is SGHVS and CDR2 FQNEAQ. In DNA form, the CDR3 reads TGTGCCAGCAGCTTAGAGGCTTACCGCTCGGGGCCCGAGGCTAACTATGGCTACACCTTC. Translating gives CASSLEAYRSGPEANYGYTF.

This clonotype was seen only a few times. The chain carries TRBV28 and TRBJ1-1; D may be TRBD1 (5 bases). CDR3 length: 14 amino acids. Per the germline V gene, CDR1 is MDHEN and CDR2 is SYDVKM. The germline V and J ends were trimmed by 10 bases and 0 bases, with 15 bases remaining between them. As DNA, the CDR3 is TGTGCCACCGGAAAGGGGTTTATGAACACTGAAGCTTTCTTT. It translates to CATGKGFMNTEAFF.

The table lists this clonotype with a few counts. The CDR3 spells CASSLQGARETQYF. The CDR3 DNA follows: TGTGCCAGCAGCTTACAGGGGGCGAGGGAGACCCAGTACTTC. The chain uses TRBV11-2 and TRBJ2-5, with TRBD1 matching 8 bases. Unmatched junction bases numbered 4, after V lost 2 bases and J lost 5 bases. The CDR3 covers 14 residues. Germline V gene sequence: CDR1 SGHAT, CDR2 FQNNGV.

The chain employs TRBV29-1 and TRBJ1-4; D gene unclear. CDR1 and CDR2 (germline): SQVTM, ANQGSEA. This CDR3 region has 14 residues. Trimming removed 1 base from V and 8 bases from J, with 14 bases in between. The CDR3: CSVEATGRGEKLFF. CDR3 coding DNA: TGCAGCGTTGAAGCGACGGGTCGGGGAGAAAAACTGTTTTTT. The full variable domain, in which reference TRBV29-1 and TRBJ1-4 provide the parts outside the CDR3, is SAVISQKPSRDICQRGTSLTIQCQVDSQVTMMFWYRQQPGQSLTLIATANQGSEATYESGFVIDKFPISRPNLTFSTLTVSNMSPEDSSIYLCSVEATGRGEKLFFGSGTQLSVL.

The chain employs TRBV21-1 and TRBJ2-5; the table's D call, TRBD1, was not checked against the DNA. TRBV21-1 is a pseudogene locus. This CDR3 spans 10 amino acids. CDR3 DNA: TGTGCCAGCAGCAACGCCCCCTCGTACTTC. The encoded protein is CASSNAPSYF.

CDR3 sequence reads: CSADKLRATYTDTQYF. The CDR3 region has the DNA TGCAGTGCGGACAAACTCCGGGCGACGTACACAGATACGCAGTATTTT. V gene TRBV20-1 combines with J gene TRBJ2-3, with D possibly being TRBD1 (5 bases). Trimming took 6 bases from V and 2 from J, leaving 21 bases between them. CDR1 and CDR2 (germline): DFQATT, SNEGSKA (reference sequence). The CDR3 sequence is 16 residues long.

This chain joins TRBV3-1 and TRBJ2-7; 10 bases line up with TRBD2. TRBJ2-5 explains the end of the DNA better; the J call may be wrong. CDR1 and CDR2 from the germline V gene are LGHDT and YNNKEL (reference sequence). The CDR3 contains 17 residues. This CDR3 reads CASSPASGRSEWETQYF. The CDR3 DNA is TGTGCCAGCAGCCCTGCTAGCGGGAGATCGGAATGGGAGACCCAGTACTTC.

This clonotype is a singleton in its sample. This rearrangement joins TRBV5-6 to TRBJ2-3, with TRBD2 as a possible D gene (6 bases). The CDR3 consists of 16 residues. Per germline, CDR1 SGHDT and CDR2 YYEEEE. Trimming took off 1 base at V and 3 bases at J, with 15 bases between the two ends. The CDR3 protein is CASSLRGTLKTDTQYF. In DNA form, the CDR3 reads TGTGCCAGCAGCTTGCGTGGGACTCTCAAGACAGATACGCAGTATTTT.

This chain connects TRBV27 to TRBJ2-1; D unclear. The J call may be faulty, since TRBJ2-7 better matches the DNA end. Germline V gene sequence: CDR1 MNHEY, CDR2 SMNVEV (reference sequence). This CDR3 spans 12 amino acids. CDR3 coding DNA: TGTGCCATCCGCACGCCCTACCATGAGCAGTACTTC. It is translated as CAIRTPYHEQYF.

Note on this clonotype: The junction departs from the called germline gene at one end, perhaps through a read error. This rearrangement joins TRBV11-2 to TRBJ2-2, with D perhaps matching TRBD2 (6 bases). Germline V CDR1 and CDR2: SGHAT, FQNNGV. This CDR3 spans 18 amino acids. The CDR3 bases are TGTGCCAGCAGTTTAGAAGTCTCGGGACTGGAGAACACCGGGGAGCTGTTTTTT. It translates to CASSLEVSGLENTGELFF.

The V gene is TRBV9, the J gene TRBJ2-5; the D gene could be TRBD1 or TRBD2 (5 bases each). The CDR3 has 14 amino acids. Germline CDR1 SGDLS, CDR2 YYNGEE. Trimming pared 4 bases from V and 0 bases from J, leaving 10 bases between. The CDR3 region is CASSTGTNQETQYF. The DNA of the CDR3 is TGTGCCAGCAGCACTGGGACCAACCAAGAGACCCAGTACTTC. The full variable domain, rest sourced from reference TRBV9 and TRBJ2-5, is DSGVTQTPKHLITATGQRVTLRCSPRSGDLSVYWYQQSLDQGLQFLIQYYNGEERAKGNILERFSAQQFPDLHSELNLSSLELGDSALYFCASSTGTNQETQYFGPGTRLLVL.

V is TRBV20-1 and J is TRBJ1-2; a possible D gene is TRBD1 (6 bases). CDR3 length: 14 residues. The germline V gene has CDR1 DFQATT and CDR2 SNEGSKA (reference sequence). V gave up 5 bases and J gave up 4 bases, with 17 bases separating them. The CDR3 sequence is CSARKPGQGYGYTF. The CDR3 region has the DNA TGCAGTGCTCGAAAGCCGGGACAAGGCTATGGCTACACCTTC.

There are a few counts of this clonotype. This chain links TRBV4-1 with TRBJ2-7, with a tentative D call TRBD2 (6 bases). V was cut by 0 bases and J by 0 bases, with 15 bases left in between. Looked up from germline, CDR1 is MGHRA and CDR2 is YSYEKL. This CDR3 region has 17 residues. The CDR3 DNA sequence: TGCGCCAGCAGCCAAGATGTCCCGGGACTTATCTCCTACGAGCAGTACTTC. Residues: CASSQDVPGLISYEQYF.

This clonotype has a single count. The chain employs TRBV30 and TRBJ1-1, with unresolved D. The CDR3 totals 11 residues. With 0 bases removed from V and 8 bases from J, the gap between germline ends came to 7 bases. Germline lookup yields CDR1 GTSNPN and CDR2 SVGIG (reference sequence). The CDR3: CAWSVPGEAFF. CDR3 nucleotides: TGTGCCTGGAGTGTACCTGGGGAAGCTTTCTTT.

The V call is TRBV29-1, the J call TRBJ1-2; 8 bases match TRBD1. Germline V gene data show CDR1 as SQVTM and CDR2 as ANQGSEA. V trimming: 7 bases; J trimming: 8 bases; junction bases outside the gene matches: 6. This CDR3 is 11 amino acids long. The CDR3 loop is CSAKQGEGYTF. CDR3 coding DNA: TGCAGCGCTAAACAGGGGGAAGGCTACACCTTC.

V and J are TRBV6-5 and TRBJ2-3; possibly TRBD1 for D (6 bases). The V gene lost 6 bases and the J gene lost 2 bases, with 12 bases spanning the gap. In germline, CDR1 is MNHEY, CDR2 SVGAGI. The CDR3 contains 14 residues. CDR3 residues: CASRIQGITDTQYF. For the CDR3, the DNA is TGTGCCAGCAGGATACAGGGAATCACAGATACGCAGTATTTT.

The rearrangement uses TRBV27 and TRBJ2-1; D uncertain. The CDR3 runs 15 residues. Germline CDR1 MNHEY, CDR2 SMNVEV (reference sequence). The ends were cut back, 7 bases at V and 2 bases at J, with 15 bases in the middle. The chain's CDR3 is CASTLDRQTYNEQFF. CDR3 coding DNA: TGTGCCAGCACCCTGGACCGGCAAACCTACAATGAGCAGTTCTTC.

This clonotype was seen once. The chain combines TRBV4-1 with TRBJ2-5; the D gene is possibly TRBD2 (5 bases). Trimming shortened V by 1 base and J by 2 bases, and 8 bases separated the two germline ends. The germline V gene has CDR1 MGHRA and CDR2 YSYEKL. The CDR3 loop spans 14 amino acids. The CDR3 bases are TGCGCCAGCAGCCAAGTCGAGGGTCAAGAGACCCAGTACTTC. It codes for CASSQVEGQETQYF.

This rearrangement joins TRBV3-1 to TRBJ2-3, with D maybe TRBD1 (6 bases). Trimming shortened V by 4 bases and J by 3 bases, and 17 bases separated the two germline ends. Germline loops: CDR1 LGHDT, CDR2 YNNKEL (reference sequence). There are 16 residues in the CDR3. This CDR3 is CASSPRGRGSTDTQYF. In DNA, the CDR3 is TGTGCCAGCAGCCCGCGCGGCAGGGGAAGTACAGATACGCAGTATTTT.

As concerns this clonotype: Its ends do not fully match the called genes, so a read error is possible. The rearrangement links TRBV7-2 to TRBJ1-6; D uncertain. This CDR3 contains 14 residues. The germline gives CDR1 SGHTA, CDR2 FQGNSA. CDR3 sequence: CASSLRRRNSPPHF. DNA for the CDR3: TGTGCCAGCAGCTTACGTCGACGTAATTCACCCCCCCACTTT.

This chain joins TRBV20-1 and TRBJ1-6, with 8 bases aligning to TRBD1. J gave up 8 bases and V 4 bases, and 4 bases lay outside the gene matches. The CDR3 extends over 13 amino acids. CDR1 DFQATT and CDR2 SNEGSKA come from the germline V gene (reference sequence). CDR3 DNA: TGCAGTGCTACACAGGGGGACGATTCACCCCTCCACTTT. Translating it yields CSATQGDDSPLHF.

This rearrangement joins TRBV10-2 to TRBJ2-3; D is possibly TRBD2 (6 bases). Germline V gene lookup returns CDR1 WSHSY and CDR2 SAAADI. This CDR3 has 15 amino acids. Trimming pared 5 bases from V and 0 bases from J, leaving 12 bases between. The CDR3 sequence: CASSPRGPSTDTQYF. CDR3 DNA: TGCGCCAGCAGTCCGCGGGGTCCTAGCACAGATACGCAGTATTTT.

The chain couples TRBV20-1 to TRBJ2-7; 8 positions agree with TRBD2. CDR1 and CDR2 (germline): DFQATT, SNEGSKA (reference sequence). The CDR3 runs 13 residues. With 3 bases clipped from V and 4 bases from J, the junction kept 5 bases outside the gene matches. This chain's CDR3 is CSASLTSGYEQYF. The CDR3 DNA reads as TGCAGTGCTAGTTTAACTAGCGGTTACGAGCAGTACTTC.

This rearrangement joins TRBV28 to TRBJ2-7; D is perhaps TRBD2 (5 bases). Between the trimmed V and J ends, which lost 6 bases and 2 bases, there was a span of 14 bases. The CDR3 extends over 14 amino acids. Per germline, CDR1 MDHEN and CDR2 SYDVKM. The chain's CDR3 is CASRDAGSTYEQYF. The DNA for the CDR3 is TGTGCCAGCAGGGACGCGGGCAGCACCTACGAGCAGTACTTC. The full variable domain, in which reference TRBV28 and TRBJ2-7 provide the parts outside the CDR3, is DVKVTQSSRYLVKRTGEKVFLECVQDMDHENMFWYRQDPGLGLRLIYFSYDVKMKEKGDIPEGYSVSREKKERFSLILESASTNQTSMYLCASRDAGSTYEQYFGPGTRLTVT.

For this clonotype: Given a much more abundant clone one base away, this may be a read error. The rearrangement uses TRBV6-2 or TRBV6-3 and TRBJ1-2; unclear D gene. Per the germline V gene, CDR1 is MNHEY and CDR2 is SVGEGT. This CDR3 has 13 amino acids. V was cut by 5 bases and J by 1 base, with 8 bases left in between. CDR3 residues: CASSPQVNYGYTF. CDR3 DNA sequence: TGTGCCAGCAGTCCGCAGGTTAACTATGGCTACACCTTC.

The V gene is TRBV27, the J gene TRBJ2-5, with a possible D match to TRBD1 (6 bases). Per germline, CDR1 MNHEY and CDR2 SMNVEV (reference sequence). The CDR3 is made up of 15 amino acids. V lost 5 bases and J 7 bases, leaving 20 bases between the germline ends. For the CDR3, the DNA is TGTGCCAGCAGTCCGGGACACCAACGGAGCGGGACCCAGTACTTC. Residues: CASSPGHQRSGTQYF.

This rearrangement joins TRBV28 to TRBJ2-5, with TRBD2 matching 11 bases. Germline-derived CDR1 and CDR2 are MDHEN and SYDVKM. The CDR3 is made up of 15 amino acids. V shed 8 bases and J 2 bases; nucleotides not matched to a gene: 7. CDR3 sequence reads: CASGRLAGFQETQYF. The DNA for the CDR3 is TGTGCCAGCGGGAGACTAGCGGGGTTTCAAGAGACCCAGTACTTC.

The chain combines TRBV9 with TRBJ2-2; TRBD2 aligns across 10 bases. The V segment lost 0 bases and the J segment 8 bases; nucleotides outside the gene matches: 7. The length of the CDR3 is 16 residues. CDR1 is SGDLS and CDR2 is YYNGEE in the germline V gene. In DNA, the CDR3 is TGTGCCAGCAGCGTAGTACCTAGCGGGAGCGTGGGGGAGCTGTTTTTT. It translates to CASSVVPSGSVGELFF.

The chain has TRBV2 and TRBJ2-2; tentatively, D is TRBD2 (6 bases). CDR3 length: 17 residues. Germline V CDR1 and CDR2: SNHLY, FYNNEI. Trimming stripped 4 bases from V and 0 bases from J, with 15 bases between. The CDR3 loop is CASSVRSRDSNTGELFF. In nucleotides, the CDR3 is TGTGCCAGCAGTGTAAGATCGAGGGACTCGAACACCGGGGAGCTGTTTTTT.